This T cell receptor (beta chain) was sequenced for a study of T cell repertoires in cytomegalovirus infection. Overall study results and limits: People with CMV and the relevant HLA were identified by cumulative public TCR beta family frequency. HLA-C-restricted CMV clonotypes gave the most frequent clonotype in two of eight donors.

After removal of 0 bases from V and 3 bases from J, the junction contained 5 bases not matched to a gene. This CDR3 is built from 15 residues. From germline, CDR1 is SGDLS and CDR2 YYNGEE. Each CDR3 protein gets one entry after TCRdb re-called the reads with MiXCR. The sample yields 86,000 or so distinct CDR3 sequences, around 25% seen once. On this clonotype itself: The target antigen is unknown.

The rearrangement uses TRBV9 and TRBJ2-7; 8 bases line up with TRBD2. Sequences were derived from CD8+ T cells from cultured PBMCs, sampled from culture after CMV antigen stimulation. This receptor was taken from a human donor in good health (CMV status not recorded). Some clones in this sample may be carry-over from other donors' samples. The CDR3 DNA follows: TGTGCCAGCAGCGTAGGCAGCGGGAGTCTCTACGAGCAGTACTTC. This translates into CASSVGSGSLYEQYF.